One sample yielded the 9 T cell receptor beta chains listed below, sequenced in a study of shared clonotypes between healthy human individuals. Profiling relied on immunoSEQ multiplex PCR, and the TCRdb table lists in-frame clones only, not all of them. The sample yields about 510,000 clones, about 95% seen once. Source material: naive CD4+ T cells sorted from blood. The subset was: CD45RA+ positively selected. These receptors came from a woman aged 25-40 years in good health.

The CDR3 region is CASSPGQLANYGYTF. CDR3 DNA sequence: TGTGCCAGCAGTCCTGGACAGTTAGCTAACTATGGCTACACCTTC. The chain has TRBV6-1 and TRBJ1-2; the D gene is possibly TRBD1 (6 bases). CDR3 length: 15 amino acids. Germline V gives CDR1 MNHNS, CDR2 SASEGT. The V end lost 5 bases, the J end lost 0 bases, and 13 bases lay between the germline ends.

The CDR3 sequence: CASSLHTLAGVNNEQFF. CDR3 nucleotides: TGCGCCAGCAGCCTACACACCTTAGCGGGGGTGAACAATGAGCAGTTCTTC. The chain joins TRBV5-1 to TRBJ2-1, with 9 bases lining up with TRBD2. The ends lost 4 bases at V and 5 bases at J; junction bases unmatched: 13. This CDR3 is 17 amino acids long. Germline assignment: CDR1 SGHRS and CDR2 YFSETQ.

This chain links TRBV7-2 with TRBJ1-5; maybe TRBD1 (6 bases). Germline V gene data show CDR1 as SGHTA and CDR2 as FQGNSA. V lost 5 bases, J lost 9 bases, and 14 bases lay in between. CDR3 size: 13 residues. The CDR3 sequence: CASSLQGAPPQHF. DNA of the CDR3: TGTGCCAGCAGCCTACAGGGCGCGCCGCCCCAGCATTTT.

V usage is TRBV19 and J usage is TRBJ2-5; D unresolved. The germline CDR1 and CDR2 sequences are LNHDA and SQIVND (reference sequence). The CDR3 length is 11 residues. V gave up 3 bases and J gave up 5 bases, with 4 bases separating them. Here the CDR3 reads CASSIMETQYF. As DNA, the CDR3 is TGTGCCAGTAGTATTATGGAGACCCAGTACTTC.

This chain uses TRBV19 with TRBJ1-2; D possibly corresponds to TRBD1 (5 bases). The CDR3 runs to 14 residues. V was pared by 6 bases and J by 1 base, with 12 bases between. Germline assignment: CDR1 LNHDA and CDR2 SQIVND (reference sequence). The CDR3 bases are TGTGCCAGTAGGGGCAGGGCGGTTAACTATGGCTACACCTTC. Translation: CASRGRAVNYGYTF.

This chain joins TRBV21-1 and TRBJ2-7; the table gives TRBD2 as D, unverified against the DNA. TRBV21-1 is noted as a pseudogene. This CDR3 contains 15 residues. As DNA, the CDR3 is TGTGCCAGCGGGAATGGCCAGCGGGGGGGCCGCGAGCAGTACTTC. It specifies CASGNGQRGGREQYF.

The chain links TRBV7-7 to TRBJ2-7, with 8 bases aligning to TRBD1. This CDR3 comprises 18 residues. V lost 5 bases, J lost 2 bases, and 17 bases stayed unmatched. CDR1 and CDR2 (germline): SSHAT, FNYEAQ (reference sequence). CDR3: CASSPRTGKISSAYEQYF. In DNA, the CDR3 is TGTGCCAGCAGCCCTCGGACAGGGAAGATAAGTTCGGCCTACGAGCAGTACTTC.

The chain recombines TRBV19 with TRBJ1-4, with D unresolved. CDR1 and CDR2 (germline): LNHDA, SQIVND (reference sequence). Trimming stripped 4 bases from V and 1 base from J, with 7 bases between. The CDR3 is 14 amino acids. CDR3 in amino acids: CASSKAVTNEKLFF. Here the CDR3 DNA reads TGTGCCAGTAGTAAGGCGGTAACTAATGAAAAACTGTTTTTT.

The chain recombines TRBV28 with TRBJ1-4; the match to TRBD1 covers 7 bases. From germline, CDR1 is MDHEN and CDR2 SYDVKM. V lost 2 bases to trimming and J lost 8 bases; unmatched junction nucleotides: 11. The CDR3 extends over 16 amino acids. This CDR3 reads CASSLVWTGVREKLFF. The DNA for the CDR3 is TGTGCCAGCAGTTTAGTATGGACAGGCGTAAGAGAAAAACTGTTTTTT.